These 8 T cell receptor beta chains came from one sample sequenced in a study of lymphopenia after photon versus proton radiotherapy (dated by TCRdb to between 2017 and 2020). The protocol used for the library was the immunoSEQ multiplex PCR assay. Drawn from immuneACCESS, this table holds only the in-frame rearrangements with V and J called that TCRdb kept. Clones are partly lost; checked studies trace under half to an unresolved V gene and leave the rest unexplained. The sample has 35,000 to 45,000 clones on record, approximately 83% of them singletons. Over 20% of the sample is held by the ten biggest clonotypes. The source material was peripheral blood, sampled from a patient treated with proton-based radiotherapy. Receptors originate from a woman in her 70s with pancreatic cancer.

The rearrangement joins TRBV19 to TRBJ2-6, with 13 bases aligning to TRBD2. V dropped 5 bases and J dropped 2; count of bases not matched to a gene: 9. Germline assignment: CDR1 LNHDA and CDR2 SQIVND (reference sequence). CDR3 size: 19 residues. CDR3 DNA: TGTGCCAGTAGTCCCGAGGGACTAGCGGGATTTGCTGGGGCCAACGTCCTGACTTTC. Translation gives CASSPEGLAGFAGANVLTF.

The chain links TRBV4-3 to TRBJ1-5, with a tentative D call TRBD1 (5 bases). V was trimmed by 0 bases and J by 7 bases, leaving 16 bases between them. The CDR3 extends over 16 amino acids. Germline V lookup: CDR1 LGHNA, CDR2 YSLEER. The CDR3 DNA sequence: TGCGCCAGCAGCCAAGATCTGGGGCGGACCAGCCAGCCCCAGCATTTT. Protein: CASSQDLGRTSQPQHF.

This chain links TRBV11-3 with TRBJ2-1; D is unresolved. V was cut by 0 bases and J by 2 bases, with 20 bases left in between. This CDR3 spans 19 amino acids. Per germline, CDR1 SGHNT and CDR2 YENEEA. CDR3 DNA sequence: TGTGCCAGCAGCTTAGACGTCCCCACATCTAGAGGCCCCTACAATGAGCAGTTCTTC. It codes for CASSLDVPTSRGPYNEQFF.

The rearrangement joins TRBV28 to TRBJ2-1, with TRBD2 identical over 10 bases. V shed 5 bases and J 5 bases; nucleotides not matched to a gene: 12. The CDR3 runs to 17 residues. Germline CDR1 is MDHEN and CDR2 is SYDVKM. The CDR3 here is CASSPFGASGSDNEQFF. CDR3 DNA sequence: TGTGCCAGCAGTCCCTTCGGGGCTAGCGGGAGCGACAATGAGCAGTTCTTC. The complete variable domain, with remaining parts taken from reference TRBV28 and TRBJ2-1, reads DVKVTQSSRYLVKRTGEKVFLECVQDMDHENMFWYRQDPGLGLRLIYFSYDVKMKEKGDIPEGYSVSREKKERFSLILESASTNQTSMYLCASSPFGASGSDNEQFFGPGTRLTVL.

The genes are TRBV28 and TRBJ2-3; 10 nucleotides line up with TRBD2. In germline, CDR1 is MDHEN, CDR2 SYDVKM. This CDR3 has 15 residues. The J segment lost 8 bases and the V segment lost 6 bases, leaving 11 bases of the junction unmatched. The CDR3 sequence: CASSPEASGRGTQYF. In DNA form, the CDR3 reads TGTGCCAGCAGCCCCGAGGCTAGCGGGAGAGGTACGCAGTATTTT.

Here the CDR3 reads CATRGLAGVNTGELFF. For the CDR3, the DNA is TGTGCCACCCGTGGTTTGGCGGGAGTGAACACCGGGGAGCTGTTTTTT. This chain connects TRBV15 to TRBJ2-2, with 7 bases fitting TRBD2. The CDR3 length is 16 residues. Germline V gene sequence: CDR1 LNHNV, CDR2 YYDKDF (reference sequence). V shed 8 bases, J shed 1 base, and the junction held 10 bases outside the gene matches.

The gene calls are TRBV9 and TRBJ2-1; 9 bases align to TRBD2. The germline V gene encodes CDR1 SGDLS and CDR2 YYNGEE. The ends lost 0 bases at V and 2 bases at J; junction bases unmatched: 3. CDR3 size: 16 residues. CDR3 protein: CASSVGLAVTYNEQFF. The CDR3 nucleotides are TGTGCCAGCAGCGTAGGACTAGCGGTAACCTACAATGAGCAGTTCTTC.

The chain employs TRBV12-5 and TRBJ2-7; TRBD1 matches 9 bases. Losses at the gene ends were 1 base for V and 2 bases for J; bases not matched to a gene: 3. The CDR3 sequence is 15 residues long. The germline V gene has CDR1 LGHNT and CDR2 FRNRAP. This chain's CDR3 is CASGLARQGAYEQYF. CDR3 nucleotide sequence: TGTGCTAGTGGTTTGGCCCGACAGGGGGCCTACGAGCAGTACTTC.